This TCR beta chain was recorded in a study of T cell responses to AZD1222 COVID-19 vaccine. The CDR3 consists of 14 residues. The germline CDR1 and CDR2 sequences are MNHEY and SVGAGI. V trimming: 7 bases; J trimming: 7 bases; junction bases outside the gene matches: 6. The method was immunoSEQ multiplex PCR; TCRdb's version includes in-frame clones alone and lacks a portion of them. This sample has 250,000 to 300,000 clones, with around 93% found just once. Points from the study as a whole: Spike-specific TCR breadth rose after two AZD1222 doses, and depth rose as well.

Comments on this clone: Its antigen is as yet unknown.

The receptor's source is an adult who received the AZD1222 COVID-19 vaccine. Sequencing was performed on peripheral blood, taken 28 days after the second AZD1222 dose. The V call is TRBV6-5, the J call TRBJ2-2, with TRBD2 matching over 10 bases. CDR3 DNA: TGTGCCAGCACCAGGAGCGGGAGGGTCGGGGAGCTGTTTTTT. Protein sequence: CASTRSGRVGELFF.